These T cell receptor beta chains were read from a single sample in a study of regulatory T cells in long-lasting Graves disease. TCRdb passed the multiplex PCR reads through MiXCR, listing each CDR3 protein once. The sample has roughly 500,000 distinct CDR3 sequences, 20% to 25% seen once; the top ten hold roughly 7.7%. The material was peripheral blood mononuclear cells (PBMCs), obtained when the disease was refractory, from a patient treated with antithyroid drugs. These receptor sequences come from a female donor with Graves disease. The CDR3 runs from the conserved cysteine through the conserved F or W. The order of the fields is V gene, clone size, J gene, D gene, CDR3 DNA, CDR3 protein. D genes are given only for firm matches. The listing skips clone size in some rows; elsewhere it reads once, few, many or a size class.

>TRBV10-3|-|TRBJ1-2|-
TGTGCCATCAGTCCGGGTCTCTATGGCTACACCTTC
CAISPGLYGYTF
>TRBV6-1|few|TRBJ2-4|TRBD1
TGTGCCAGCAGTGAACAGGGGACAGAGAGCATTCAGTACTTC
CASSEQGTESIQYF
>TRBV28|many|TRBJ1-5|-
TGTGCCAGCACGGACACTTACAATCAGCCCCAGCATTTT
CASTDTYNQPQHF
>TRBV7-9|few|TRBJ1-1|-
TGTGCCAGCAGCATACTTGAAGCTTTCTTT
CASSILEAFF
>TRBV28|many|TRBJ1-2|-
TGTGCCAGCAGGAGGGAGTTTGGCTACACCTTC
CASRREFGYTF
>TRBV2|many|TRBJ2-2|TRBD2
TGTGCCAGCAGTGAAGCGGGGAAGGGAGGGACCTACACCGGGGAGCTGTTTTTT
CASSEAGKGGTYTGELFF
>TRBV7-2|-|TRBJ1-3|-
TGTGCCAGCAGCAACCAAGGACTTTTCTCTGGAAACACCATATATTTT
CASSNQGLFSGNTIYF
>TRBV6-2/TRBV6-3|few|TRBJ1-5|-
TGTGCCAGCAGTGAAAGGACCAATCAGCCCCAGCATTTT
CASSERTNQPQHF
>TRBV28|many|TRBJ2-7|TRBD1
TGTGCCAGCAGCCCGACAGGGGGCACCTACGAGCAGTACTTC
CASSPTGGTYEQYF
>TRBV27|-|TRBJ1-1|-
TGTGCCAGCAGTTTCTCTTATAGTTTGGGCACTGAAGCTTTCTTT
CASSFSYSLGTEAFF
>TRBV19|-|TRBJ1-1|TRBD1
TGTGCCAGTAGGAGCCGGGACAGGGACTATGTCGGGGCTGAAGCTTTCTTT
CASRSRDRDYVGAEAFF
>TRBV28|many|TRBJ2-2|-
TGTGCCAGCAGTTTATTCGGGGTCGTGGGTCCCGGGGAGCTGTTTTTT
CASSLFGVVGPGELFF
>TRBV7-9|-|TRBJ2-2|-
TGTGCCAGCAGCTCTGTCGGGGAGCTGTTTTTT
CASSSVGELFF
>TRBV27|-|TRBJ2-7|-
TGTGCCAGATTACTTTTGTCCGGAACTATCTCCTACGAGCAGTACTTC
CARLLLSGTISYEQYF
>TRBV6-9|many|TRBJ1-4|TRBD1
TGTGCCAGCAGTTACGGACAGGCTTCAACTAATGAAAAACTGTTTTTT
CASSYGQASTNEKLFF
>TRBV5-1|many|TRBJ2-7|TRBD2
TGCGCCAGCAGTTTAGCGGGAGGTGTCGACGAGCAGTACTTC
CASSLAGGVDEQYF
>TRBV28|few|TRBJ1-1|-
TGTGCCAGCTCTCCGATAGGAGGGATCGGCACTGAAGCTTTCTTT
CASSPIGGIGTEAFF
>TRBV20-1|-|TRBJ2-5|-
TGCAGTGCTAGAGTCGGTGGGGCTAGTAGATGGGAGACCCAGTACTTC
CSARVGGASRWETQYF
>TRBV3-1|few|TRBJ1-2|-
TGTGCCAGCAGCCCCCCCCCCGGGGGCTACACCTTC
CASSPPPGGYTF
>TRBV20-1|-|TRBJ2-5|-
TGCAGTGCTAGAGTTGCGGCGTACTCGCTCAAAGAGACCCAGTACTTC
CSARVAAYSLKETQYF
>TRBV6-2/TRBV6-3|many|TRBJ1-5|TRBD1
TGTTCCAGGGGGCAACAGCCCCAGCATTTT
CSRGQQPQHF
>TRBV9|-|TRBJ1-1|-
TGTGCCAGCAGCGTAGAGGCCCAGGGAGCCAACACTGAAGCTTTCTTT
CASSVEAQGANTEAFF
>TRBV15|many|TRBJ1-5|-
TGTGCCACCAGCAGAGACGAGGATCAGCCCCAGCATTTT
CATSRDEDQPQHF
>TRBV28|few|TRBJ2-7|TRBD1
TGTGCCAGCAGTTTAGATTGGACAGGGGGCTCCTACGAGCAGTACTTC
CASSLDWTGGSYEQYF
>TRBV19|many|TRBJ1-1|-
TGTGCCAGTAGTATTGGGCCTAGCCTGTTGAACACTGAAGCTTTCTTT
CASSIGPSLLNTEAFF
>TRBV3-1|-|TRBJ2-7|-
TGTGCCAGCAGCCAAGATCTTGCAGGCTACGAGCAGTACTTC
CASSQDLAGYEQYF
>TRBV20-1|many|TRBJ2-7|TRBD2
TGCAGTGCGCCACGGGGCGGGAGCTTAAACGAGCAGTACTTC
CSAPRGGSLNEQYF
>TRBV7-2|many|TRBJ1-2|-
TGTGCCAGCAGCCCCGGTACGACTTTTCCTAACTATGGCTACACCTTC
CASSPGTTFPNYGYTF
>TRBV5-4|-|TRBJ2-5|-
TGTGCCAGCAGCTCCAGGGGGGAAGAGACCCAGTACTTC
CASSSRGEETQYF
>TRBV20-1|few|TRBJ2-5|TRBD1
TGCAGTGCCGGACAGGGCAAAGAGACCCAGTACTTC
CSAGQGKETQYF